This T cell receptor (beta chain) was found in a study of CD8+CD57+ T cells in acquired aplastic anemia. Previously, flow cytometry had revealed CD8+CD57+ cell expansion in the patients chosen for sequencing. This clonotype was seen ten or more times. V lost 3 bases to trimming and J lost 7 bases, with 15 bases between them. Per germline, CDR1 MNHNS and CDR2 SASEGT. CDR3 size: 14 residues. Genomic DNA was employed as the template in profiling TCR beta VDJ and CDR3. Each CDR3 protein is one row after TCRdb ran MiXCR on the reads. The sample has roughly 500,000 distinct CDR3 sequences, about a third seen once.

V is TRBV6-1 and J is TRBJ1-2, with a weak D call TRBD1 (5 bases). Sample: sorted CD4+, CD8+, or CD8+CD57+ T cells (not recorded which) from PBMCs. This TCR was recovered from a human donor with aplastic anemia. The CDR3 nucleotides read TGTGCCAGCAGTGAGGGAACAGGACGGGGTGGCTACACCTTC. Translating gives CASSEGTGRGGYTF.